The 14 T cell receptor beta chains given below trace back to one sample, sequenced in a study of human T cells and chemical hapten exposure. MiXCR was run by TCRdb on the RACE reads, yielding one entry per CDR3 protein. The table shows roughly 120,000 distinct CDR3 sequences, with around an eighth occurring only once. Time point meaning: patch test 1, 2 weeks after DPC sensitization. Treatment described: therapeutic diphenylcyclopropenone sensitization with weekly scalp DPC. The material sequenced was whole blood, taken in connection with sensitization to the hapten diphenylcyclopropenone (DPC). Every receptor here comes from a woman aged 50 to 65 with alopecia areata. Some clones in this sample may be carry-over from other donors' samples.

This clonotype was detected ten times or more. V usage is TRBV5-6 and J usage is TRBJ1-2, with unresolved D. Trimming stripped 1 base from V and 7 bases from J, with 8 bases between. Per germline, CDR1 SGHDT and CDR2 YYEEEE. The CDR3 runs to 12 residues. The CDR3 nucleotides are TGTGCCAGCAGCTTGTATTCTGGTGGCTACACCTTC. This encodes CASSLYSGGYTF.

The chain uses TRBV7-2 and TRBJ1-1, with 8 bases identical to TRBD1. CDR1 is SGHTA, CDR2 FQGNSA, per germline. The junction had 4 bases not matched to a gene; V was cut back by 5 bases and J by 5 bases. The CDR3 spans 13 residues. The CDR3 DNA is TGTGCCAGCAGCACACAGGGGGGTACTGAAGCTTTCTTT. Translation: CASSTQGGTEAFF. The full variable domain, rest sourced from reference TRBV7-2 and TRBJ1-1, is GAGVSQSPSNKVTEKGKDVELRCDPISGHTALYWYRQSLGQGLEFLIYFQGNSAPDKSGLPSDRFSAERTGGSVSTLTIQRTQQEDSAVYLCASSTQGGTEAFFGQGTRLTVV.

This clonotype was counted a few times. V and J are TRBV28 and TRBJ2-2; 7 bases line up with TRBD2. Unmatched junction bases numbered 1, after V lost 8 bases and J lost 1 base. CDR1 MDHEN and CDR2 SYDVKM come from the germline V gene. CDR3 size: 13 residues. CDR3 DNA sequence: TGTGCCAGCTTAGCGGGGAACACCGGGGAGCTGTTTTTT. It is translated as CASLAGNTGELFF.

This clonotype has only a few counts. The V and J genes are TRBV6-6 and TRBJ1-1; 11 bases fit TRBD1. The CDR3 length is 15 residues. The germline V gene encodes CDR1 MNHNY and CDR2 SVGAGI (reference sequence). The V and J ends lost 4 bases and 7 bases, in that order; junction bases with no gene match: 8. The CDR3 loop reads CASSSSSDRGLEAFF. The CDR3 coding sequence is TGTGCCAGCAGTTCCTCTTCGGACAGGGGGCTTGAAGCTTTCTTT.

This clonotype has a count of ten or more. This rearrangement joins TRBV3-1 to TRBJ2-1; no clear D gene. This CDR3 is built from 14 residues. Germline CDR1 reads LGHDT; CDR2 reads YNNKEL (reference sequence). Trimming left V 5 bases short and J 13 bases short, with 21 bases between. As DNA, the CDR3 is TGTGCCAGCAGCTACAACGCCTTAGCTGAGGCTCAGTTCTTC. Its protein product is CASSYNALAEAQFF.

V is TRBV4-1 and J is TRBJ1-2; D unresolved. Germline V lookup: CDR1 MGHRA, CDR2 YSYEKL. The V gene lost 4 bases and the J gene lost 5 bases, with 14 bases spanning the gap. The length of the CDR3 is 14 residues. CDR3 sequence reads: CASSPSPGEYGYTF. The CDR3 region has the DNA TGCGCCAGCAGCCCGAGCCCCGGGGAGTATGGCTACACCTTC.

This clonotype was seen more than once but under ten times. The rearrangement uses TRBV4-2 and TRBJ2-7; D gene uncertain. This CDR3 has 14 amino acids. Trimming removed 0 bases from V and 0 bases from J, with 6 bases in between. CDR1 and CDR2 (germline): LGHNA, YNFKEQ. The CDR3 bases are TGTGCCAGCAGCCAAGACAGCATCTCCTACGAGCAGTACTTC. Protein: CASSQDSISYEQYF.

This sequence joins TRBV3-1 and TRBJ2-5; a possible D gene is TRBD1 (6 bases). The V end was cut by 0 bases, the J end by 4 bases, with 15 bases between. This CDR3 spans 16 amino acids. Per germline, CDR1 LGHDT and CDR2 YNNKEL (reference sequence). The CDR3 DNA reads TGTGCCAGCAGCCAAGAAGTGCAACCGACAGGAGAGACCCAGTACTTC. Its protein is CASSQEVQPTGETQYF.

The sample holds a few counts of this clonotype. The chain combines TRBV5-5 with TRBJ2-1; TRBD1 aligns across 7 bases. The CDR3 loop spans 14 amino acids. The germline V gene has CDR1 SGHKS and CDR2 YYEKEE (reference sequence). V shed 7 bases, J shed 6 bases, and the junction held 10 bases outside the gene matches. In DNA, the CDR3 is TGTGCCAGCGGGAGACAGGGAATTCGCAATGAGCAGTTCTTC. Its translation: CASGRQGIRNEQFF.

This clonotype came up a few times. V gene TRBV4-1 combines with J gene TRBJ1-1; D is possibly TRBD1 (6 bases). The V end was cut by 4 bases, the J end by 4 bases, with 13 bases between. The CDR3 runs to 14 residues. CDR1 MGHRA and CDR2 YSYEKL come from the germline V gene. CDR3: CASSPTGFVTEAFF. Here the CDR3 DNA reads TGCGCCAGCAGCCCGACAGGATTCGTCACTGAAGCTTTCTTT.

In this sample, this clonotype turned up a few times. The chain has TRBV27 and TRBJ1-5; D unclear. The CDR3 loop spans 12 amino acids. In germline, CDR1 is MNHEY, CDR2 SMNVEV (reference sequence). V lost 4 bases to trimming and J lost 4 bases, with 5 bases between them. The CDR3 DNA sequence: TGTGCCAGCAGTTCCCAAAATCAGCCCCAGCATTTT. It encodes CASSSQNQPQHF.

This clonotype occurred a few times. The V and J genes are TRBV12-3 or TRBV12-4 and TRBJ1-2; perhaps TRBD1 as D (5 bases). The CDR3 runs 12 residues. Trimming stripped 6 bases from V and 4 bases from J, with 9 bases between. This CDR3 reads CASSTGFYGYTF. CDR3 nucleotide sequence: TGTGCCAGCAGCACAGGCTTCTATGGCTACACCTTC.

In this sample, this clonotype turned up once. This may stem from a read error, because a much larger clone lies one nucleotide away. This chain connects TRBV3-1 to TRBJ2-5; D unclear. CDR1 LGHDT and CDR2 YNNKEL come from the germline V gene (reference sequence). This CDR3 comprises 16 residues. V was shortened by 4 bases and J by 1 base, with 16 bases between the two germline ends. The CDR3 nucleotides are TGTGCCAGCAGCCTCTGCGGAGACCTGAGCCAAGAGACCCAGTACTTC. Translated: CASSLCGDLSQETQYF.

The gene calls are TRBV6-5 and TRBJ1-3; 7 bases map to TRBD1. CDR3 size: 15 residues. V lost 6 bases and J lost 4; bases outside the gene matches: 9. Per the germline V gene, CDR1 is MNHEY and CDR2 is SVGAGI. Written as DNA, the CDR3 is TGTGCCAGCAGCCCTAGACAGGGCATCGGAAACACCATATATTTT. Translated, it gives CASSPRQGIGNTIYF.